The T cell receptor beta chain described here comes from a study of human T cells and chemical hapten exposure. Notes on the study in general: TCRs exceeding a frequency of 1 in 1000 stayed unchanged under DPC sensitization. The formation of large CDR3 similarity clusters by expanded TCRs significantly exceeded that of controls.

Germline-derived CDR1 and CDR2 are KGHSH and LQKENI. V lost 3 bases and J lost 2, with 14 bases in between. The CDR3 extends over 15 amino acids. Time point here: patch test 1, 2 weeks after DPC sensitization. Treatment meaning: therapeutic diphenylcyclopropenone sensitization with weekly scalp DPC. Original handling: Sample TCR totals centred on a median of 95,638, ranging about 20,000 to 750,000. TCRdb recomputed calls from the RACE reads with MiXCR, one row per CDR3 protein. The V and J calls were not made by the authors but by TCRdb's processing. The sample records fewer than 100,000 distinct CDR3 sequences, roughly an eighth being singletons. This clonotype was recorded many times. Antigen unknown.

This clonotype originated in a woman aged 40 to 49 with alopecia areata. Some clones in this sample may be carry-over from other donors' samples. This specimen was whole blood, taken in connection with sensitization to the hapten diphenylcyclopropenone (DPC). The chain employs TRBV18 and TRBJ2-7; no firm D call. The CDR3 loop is CASSPGQTNAYEQYF. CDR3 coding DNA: TGTGCCAGCTCACCGGGCCAAACTAACGCCTACGAGCAGTACTTC.